This TCR beta chain was recorded in a study of blood T cells in healthy people across ages. Study details: Every two T cells gave about one barcoded beta molecule via template switching. Overall study findings and caveats: Changes in expanded clonotypes were possibly confounded, as the CMV status of donors was unknown. Per million T cells, TCR beta diversity dropped roughly linearly as age increased.

A second about 7 to 12 cycle PCR used barcoded and J-beta primers. TCRdb ran MiXCR on the 5' RACE reads and lists one entry per CDR3 protein. The data show about a million distinct CDR3 sequences, around 46% seen once. In regard to this clonotype: Its antigen is not known.

All donors came from Russia, were Caucasian and healthy, and spanned ages about 6 to 100. The sample taken for sequencing was blood. The receptor's source is a young man in good health.

The CDR3 DNA reads as TGCGCCAGCAGCCAAGTCGGACCCCTCGATGAGCAGTTCTTC. Encoded protein: CASSQVGPLDEQFF. The gene calls are TRBV4-1 and TRBJ2-1; no reliable D call. Trimming shortened V by 1 base and J by 8 bases, and 12 bases separated the two germline ends. Germline V lookup: CDR1 MGHRA, CDR2 YSYEKL. The CDR3 is 14 amino acids.